This T cell receptor beta chain was recorded in a study of blood T cells in healthy people across ages. Regarding the study as a whole: Long-lived and aged donors differed, with more naive CD4+ cells and higher diversity in the long-lived.

This clonotype was picked up a small number of times. What it binds is unknown. Germline lookup yields CDR1 MDHEN and CDR2 SYDVKM. The V and J ends lost 3 bases and 0 bases, in that order; junction bases with no gene match: 12. The CDR3 length is 19 residues. Primers used in a second PCR of roughly 6 to 12 cycles were a sample-barcoded 5' primer and a J-beta primer mix. TCRdb re-called the 5' RACE reads through MiXCR, storing one row per CDR3 protein. The sample carries fewer than 2 million distinct CDR3 sequences, about two fifths recorded once. The sequenced sample consisted of blood. This rearrangement joins TRBV28 to TRBJ2-4; 9 bases are a match to TRBD2. The TCR sequence derives from a human donor in good health. The CDR3 bases are TGTGCCAGCAGTTTCAACTTAGCGGGGGTTACTCTAGCCAAAAACATTCAGTACTTC. Protein: CASSFNLAGVTLAKNIQYF.